The rows below give T cell receptor beta chains drawn from one sample of a study of cytomegalovirus exposure and HLA in healthy donors. Assay: immunoSEQ multiplex PCR; the TCRdb copy retains only in-frame clones and omits some. This sample has 150,000 to 200,000 clones, with approximately 82% found just once. Material: PBMCs. Receptors were obtained from a woman aged 40 to 55 in good health and CMV-seropositive. CDR3s include the opening cysteine and the closing phenylalanine or tryptophan. A D gene is named only where the DNA matches it firmly. Clone size, where shown, is once, few, many, or a class for clones that have expanded.

v_call: TRBV19
j_call: TRBJ2-5
d_call: .
clone_size: .
cdr3_nt: TGTGCCAGTAGTACAGGTAGCCAAGAGACCCAGTACTTC
cdr3_aa: CASSTGSQETQYF

v_call: TRBV28
j_call: TRBJ2-3
d_call: TRBD1
clone_size: .
cdr3_nt: TGTGCCAGCAGAGGAGTCATTAGGACAGGGGAAACAGATACGCAGTATTTT
cdr3_aa: CASRGVIRTGETDTQYF

v_call: TRBV5-1
j_call: TRBJ1-1
d_call: TRBD1
clone_size: .
cdr3_nt: TGCGCCAGCAAAGAAGGGACAGCAAACACTGAAGCTTTCTTT
cdr3_aa: CASKEGTANTEAFF

v_call: TRBV5-4
j_call: TRBJ2-1
d_call: TRBD1
clone_size: few
cdr3_nt: TGTGCCAGCACCATGGACAGGCTGGATGAGCAGTTCTTC
cdr3_aa: CASTMDRLDEQFF

v_call: TRBV10-3
j_call: TRBJ1-5
d_call: TRBD1
clone_size: .
cdr3_nt: TGTGCCACCACACCACAGGGGGATAGCAATCAGCCCCAGCATTTT
cdr3_aa: CATTPQGDSNQPQHF

v_call: TRBV6-5
j_call: TRBJ1-3
d_call: .
clone_size: .
cdr3_nt: TGTGCCAGCAGTGCCGGGACTGAGGCTGGAAACACCATATATTTT
cdr3_aa: CASSAGTEAGNTIYF

v_call: TRBV11-3
j_call: TRBJ2-3
d_call: TRBD2
clone_size: .
cdr3_nt: TGTGCCAGCAGCTCGCCGCCCGGGGGACTAAACACAGATACGCAGTATTTT
cdr3_aa: CASSSPPGGLNTDTQYF

v_call: TRBV30
j_call: TRBJ2-7
d_call: TRBD2
clone_size: .
cdr3_nt: TGTGCCTGGAGCAGACTAGCGGGGGCGTACGAGCAGTACTTC
cdr3_aa: CAWSRLAGAYEQYF

v_call: TRBV5-4
j_call: TRBJ2-5
d_call: TRBD2
clone_size: few
cdr3_nt: TGTGCCAGCTCTAGTGTGCTAGCGGGGGCTGGGGTAGGCCAGTACTTC
cdr3_aa: CASSSVLAGAGVGQYF

v_call: TRBV6-1
j_call: TRBJ1-1
d_call: .
clone_size: .
cdr3_nt: TGTGCCAGCATACAACCAGGGAGGTCTGAAGCTTTCTTT
cdr3_aa: CASIQPGRSEAFF

v_call: TRBV29-1
j_call: TRBJ2-1
d_call: TRBD2
clone_size: .
cdr3_nt: TGCAGCGTTGGGACTAGCGGGTCAAAAGAGCAGTTCTTC
cdr3_aa: CSVGTSGSKEQFF

v_call: TRBV7-2
j_call: TRBJ2-7
d_call: TRBD1
clone_size: few
cdr3_nt: TGTGCCAGCAGCCCGGGACAGGGTAATTGGTACGAGCAGTACTTC
cdr3_aa: CASSPGQGNWYEQYF

v_call: TRBV18
j_call: TRBJ1-4
d_call: TRBD1
clone_size: once
cdr3_nt: TGTGCCAGCTCGAGACAGGGGGCGACAACTAATGAAAAACTGTTTTTT
cdr3_aa: CASSRQGATTNEKLFF

v_call: TRBV2
j_call: TRBJ1-2
d_call: .
clone_size: .
cdr3_nt: TGTGCCAGCAGCCTGGTCCTTGCGGGAGGCTACACCTTC
cdr3_aa: CASSLVLAGGYTF

v_call: TRBV27
j_call: TRBJ1-2
d_call: .
clone_size: .
cdr3_nt: TGTGCCAGCAGTTTCTACAGTAACTATGGCTACACCTTC
cdr3_aa: CASSFYSNYGYTF

v_call: TRBV4-2
j_call: TRBJ2-7
d_call: TRBD1
clone_size: .
cdr3_nt: TGTGCCAGCAGCCAAAAAACAGGGGGCGCGTCCTACGAGCAGTACTTC
cdr3_aa: CASSQKTGGASYEQYF

v_call: TRBV6-1
j_call: TRBJ2-3
d_call: .
clone_size: .
cdr3_nt: TGTGCCAGCAGGGCGGTCCTTTCTAGCACAGATACGCAGTATTTT
cdr3_aa: CASRAVLSSTDTQYF

v_call: TRBV19
j_call: TRBJ2-5
d_call: .
clone_size: .
cdr3_nt: TGTGCCAGTAGTAGCACCCAGTTAGAGACCCAGTACTTC
cdr3_aa: CASSSTQLETQYF

v_call: TRBV28
j_call: TRBJ2-7
d_call: TRBD1
clone_size: .
cdr3_nt: TGTGCCAAGACACCGGGACAGGGGACTTCGGAGCAGTACTTC
cdr3_aa: CAKTPGQGTSEQYF

v_call: TRBV4-2
j_call: TRBJ2-6
d_call: .
clone_size: .
cdr3_nt: TGTGCCAGCGGCCAAGACCAGACTAGGGGGGCCAACGTCCTGACTTTC
cdr3_aa: CASGQDQTRGANVLTF

v_call: TRBV19
j_call: TRBJ1-4
d_call: .
clone_size: .
cdr3_nt: TGTGCCAGTAGTATACAGGGCCTCGGTAATGAAAAACTGTTTTTT
cdr3_aa: CASSIQGLGNEKLFF

v_call: TRBV10-1
j_call: TRBJ2-1
d_call: .
clone_size: .
cdr3_nt: TGCGCCAGCAGTGAGTCCTACGGGAATGAGCAGTTCTTC
cdr3_aa: CASSESYGNEQFF

v_call: TRBV27
j_call: TRBJ2-3
d_call: TRBD2
clone_size: .
cdr3_nt: TGTGCCAGCAGGTTGAGACTAGCGGGGGCGAACACAGATACGCAGTATTTT
cdr3_aa: CASRLRLAGANTDTQYF

v_call: TRBV5-1
j_call: TRBJ1-2
d_call: .
clone_size: .
cdr3_nt: TGCGCCAGCAGCTCGATGACTGACAGCCTCTATGGCTACACCTTC
cdr3_aa: CASSSMTDSLYGYTF

v_call: TRBV28
j_call: TRBJ1-5
d_call: .
clone_size: .
cdr3_nt: TGTGCCAGCAGTTTGGGATCGGCGGGGCAGCCCCAGCATTTT
cdr3_aa: CASSLGSAGQPQHF

v_call: TRBV4-3
j_call: TRBJ2-7
d_call: .
clone_size: .
cdr3_nt: TGCGCCAGCAGCCCCATTAAGAACGGCTACGAGCAGTACTTC
cdr3_aa: CASSPIKNGYEQYF

v_call: TRBV28
j_call: TRBJ1-1
d_call: .
clone_size: .
cdr3_nt: TGTGCCAGCAGTTTACCCGTCGGTTGGAACACTGAAGCTTTCTTT
cdr3_aa: CASSLPVGWNTEAFF

v_call: TRBV18
j_call: TRBJ2-4
d_call: TRBD1
clone_size: .
cdr3_nt: TGTGCCAGCTCACAGGGACGGACAGGGGAACAGAGAAACATTCAGTACTTC
cdr3_aa: CASSQGRTGEQRNIQYF

v_call: TRBV19
j_call: TRBJ1-1
d_call: TRBD1
clone_size: .
cdr3_nt: TGTGCCAGTAGGGAATGGGGGACAGGGAAGACCCCTGAAGCTTTCTTT
cdr3_aa: CASREWGTGKTPEAFF

v_call: TRBV11-3
j_call: TRBJ1-5
d_call: .
clone_size: .
cdr3_nt: TGTGCCAGCAGCCCCGAACAGGGCGCTTATAGCAATCAGCCCCAGCATTTT
cdr3_aa: CASSPEQGAYSNQPQHF

v_call: TRBV27
j_call: TRBJ1-1
d_call: .
clone_size: .
cdr3_nt: TGTGCCAGCAGTCTCGCAGGGTCGGCAAGAGAAGCTTTCTTT
cdr3_aa: CASSLAGSAREAFF

v_call: TRBV7-9
j_call: TRBJ2-3
d_call: TRBD2
clone_size: few
cdr3_nt: TGTGCCAGCAGCACCATCGGACTAGCGGGTGTTGATACGCAGTATTTT
cdr3_aa: CASSTIGLAGVDTQYF

v_call: TRBV19
j_call: TRBJ2-7
d_call: TRBD2
clone_size: .
cdr3_nt: TGTGCCAGTAGTATGATGGCGGCGGGAGCCTACGAGCAGTACTTC
cdr3_aa: CASSMMAAGAYEQYF

v_call: TRBV18
j_call: TRBJ2-1
d_call: TRBD1
clone_size: .
cdr3_nt: TGTGCCAGCTCACCACAGACAGGGTACAATGAGCAGTTCTTC
cdr3_aa: CASSPQTGYNEQFF

v_call: TRBV28
j_call: TRBJ1-2
d_call: TRBD1
clone_size: .
cdr3_nt: TGTGCCAGCAGTGGGGGACAGCTTTATGGCTACACCTTC
cdr3_aa: CASSGGQLYGYTF

v_call: TRBV30
j_call: TRBJ2-3
d_call: .
clone_size: .
cdr3_nt: TGTGCCTGGAGTGCCGGGAGTAACTCAGATACGCAGTATTTT
cdr3_aa: CAWSAGSNSDTQYF

v_call: TRBV9
j_call: TRBJ1-1
d_call: .
clone_size: .
cdr3_nt: TGTGCCAGCAGCGTAGAGACCGCGGGGGTGAACACTGAAGCTTTCTTT
cdr3_aa: CASSVETAGVNTEAFF

v_call: TRBV20-1
j_call: TRBJ1-2
d_call: .
clone_size: .
cdr3_nt: TGCAGTGCCCCTCAGAAAGGCTACACCTTC
cdr3_aa: CSAPQKGYTF

v_call: TRBV14
j_call: TRBJ2-1
d_call: TRBD2
clone_size: .
cdr3_nt: TGTGCCAGCAGCCAAGAAGGTGAAGCGGGAGCCCGGTATGAGCAGTTCTTC
cdr3_aa: CASSQEGEAGARYEQFF

v_call: TRBV5-4
j_call: TRBJ2-2
d_call: TRBD2
clone_size: once
cdr3_nt: TGTGCCAGCAGCTTGGGTAGCGGGGCTACCGGGGAGCTGTTTTTT
cdr3_aa: CASSLGSGATGELFF

v_call: TRBV6-6
j_call: TRBJ2-7
d_call: .
clone_size: .
cdr3_nt: TGTGCCAGCAGGGCCACAGGGTCCTACGAGCAGTACTTC
cdr3_aa: CASRATGSYEQYF

v_call: TRBV6-6
j_call: TRBJ1-1
d_call: .
clone_size: .
cdr3_nt: TGTGCCAGCAGTTACGGGCCGGGGGACACTGAAGCTTTCTTT
cdr3_aa: CASSYGPGDTEAFF